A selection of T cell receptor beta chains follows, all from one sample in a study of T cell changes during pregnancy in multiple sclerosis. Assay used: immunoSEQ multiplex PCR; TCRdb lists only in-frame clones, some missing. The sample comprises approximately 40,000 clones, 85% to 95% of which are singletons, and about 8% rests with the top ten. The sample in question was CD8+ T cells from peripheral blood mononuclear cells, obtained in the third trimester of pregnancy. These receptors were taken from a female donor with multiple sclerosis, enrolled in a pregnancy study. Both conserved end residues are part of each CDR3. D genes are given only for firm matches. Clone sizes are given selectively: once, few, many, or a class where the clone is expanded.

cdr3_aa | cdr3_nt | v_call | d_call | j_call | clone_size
CASSESTSGGEQFF | TGCGCCAGCAGTGAGTCCACTAGCGGGGGGGAGCAGTTCTTC | TRBV10-1 | TRBD2 | TRBJ2-1 | .
CASSPPDRGFTEAFF | TGTGCCAGCAGCCCCCCGGACAGGGGATTCACTGAAGCTTTCTTT | TRBV7-9 | TRBD1 | TRBJ1-1 | .
CASSLGQNYEQYF | TGTGCCAGCAGCTTAGGACAGAACTACGAGCAGTACTTC | TRBV11-2 | . | TRBJ2-7 | .
CASSLDVGAETQYF | TGTGCCAGCAGCTTAGATGTGGGGGCGGAGACCCAGTACTTC | TRBV11-2 | . | TRBJ2-5 | .
CASSWGDTEAFF | TGTGCCAGCAGCTGGGGGGACACTGAAGCTTTCTTT | TRBV5-6 | . | TRBJ1-1 | .
CASSEARGAYEQYF | TGCGCCAGCAGTGAGGCGCGGGGGGCCTACGAGCAGTACTTC | TRBV10-2 | TRBD2 | TRBJ2-7 | .
CASSLQGAGGYTF | TGTGCCAGCAGCCTACAGGGGGCAGGAGGCTACACCTTC | TRBV11-1 | TRBD1 | TRBJ1-2 | few
CASSLGAGGYEQYF | TGTGCCAGCAGCTTAGGGGCAGGGGGTTACGAGCAGTACTTC | TRBV7-6 | TRBD1 | TRBJ2-7 | .
CAISESTRTDTQYF | TGTGCCATCAGTGAGTCGACCAGGACAGATACGCAGTATTTT | TRBV10-3 | . | TRBJ2-3 | .
CASSPPSGGDTEAFF | TGTGCTAGCAGCCCCCCTTCTGGGGGGGACACTGAAGCTTTCTTT | TRBV7-7 | . | TRBJ1-1 | .
CASSPLGTGVRVYGYTF | TGCGCCAGCAGCCCTCTCGGGACAGGGGTCAGGGTCTATGGCTACACCTTC | TRBV4-1 | TRBD1 | TRBJ1-2 | .
CSVEGGVRRETQYF | TGCAGCGTTGAAGGTGGAGTAAGACGAGAGACCCAGTACTTC | TRBV29-1 | . | TRBJ2-5 | .
CASSQRTGDYNSPLHF | TGTGCCAGCAGCCAGAGGACAGGGGACTATAATTCACCCCTCCACTTT | TRBV7-8 | TRBD1 | TRBJ1-6 | .